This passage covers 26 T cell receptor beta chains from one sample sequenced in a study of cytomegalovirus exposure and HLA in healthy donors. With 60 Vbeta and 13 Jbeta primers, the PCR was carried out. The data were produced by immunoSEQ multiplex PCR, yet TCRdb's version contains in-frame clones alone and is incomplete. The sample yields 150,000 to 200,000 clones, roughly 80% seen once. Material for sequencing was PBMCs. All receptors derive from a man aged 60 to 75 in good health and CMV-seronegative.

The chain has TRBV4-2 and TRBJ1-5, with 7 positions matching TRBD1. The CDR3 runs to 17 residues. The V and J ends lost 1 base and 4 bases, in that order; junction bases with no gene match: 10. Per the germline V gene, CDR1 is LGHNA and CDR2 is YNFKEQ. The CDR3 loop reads CASSQGGQEPRNQPQHF. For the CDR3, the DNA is TGTGCCAGCAGCCAAGGCGGACAGGAACCCCGAAATCAGCCCCAGCATTTT.

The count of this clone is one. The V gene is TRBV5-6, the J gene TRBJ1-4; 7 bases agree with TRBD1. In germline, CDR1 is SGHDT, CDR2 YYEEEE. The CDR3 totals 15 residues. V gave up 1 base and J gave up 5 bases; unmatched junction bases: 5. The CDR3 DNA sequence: TGTGCCAGCAGCTTGCGAGGGGGCTTGAATGAAAAACTGTTTTTT. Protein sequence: CASSLRGGLNEKLFF.

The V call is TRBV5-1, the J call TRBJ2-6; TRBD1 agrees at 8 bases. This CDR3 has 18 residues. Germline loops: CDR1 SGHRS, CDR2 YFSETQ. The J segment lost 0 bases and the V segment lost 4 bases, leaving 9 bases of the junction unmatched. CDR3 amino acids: CASSTGTGRGSGANVLTF. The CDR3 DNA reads TGCGCCAGCAGCACAGGGACAGGCCGCGGCTCTGGGGCCAACGTCCTGACTTTC.

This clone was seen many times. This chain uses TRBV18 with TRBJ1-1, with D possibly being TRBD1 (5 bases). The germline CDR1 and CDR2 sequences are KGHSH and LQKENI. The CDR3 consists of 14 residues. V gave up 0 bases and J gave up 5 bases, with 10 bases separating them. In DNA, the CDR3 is TGTGCCAGCTCACCACCGGGGCCCAGTACTGAAGCTTTCTTT. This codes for CASSPPGPSTEAFF.

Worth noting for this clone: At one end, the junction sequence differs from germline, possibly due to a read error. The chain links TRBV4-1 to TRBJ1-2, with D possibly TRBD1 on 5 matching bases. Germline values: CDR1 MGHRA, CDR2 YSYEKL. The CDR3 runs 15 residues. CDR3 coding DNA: TGCGCCAGCAGCCCATACCTCGGGGGGAGGCTTGGCTACCCCTTC. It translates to CASSPYLGGRLGYPF.

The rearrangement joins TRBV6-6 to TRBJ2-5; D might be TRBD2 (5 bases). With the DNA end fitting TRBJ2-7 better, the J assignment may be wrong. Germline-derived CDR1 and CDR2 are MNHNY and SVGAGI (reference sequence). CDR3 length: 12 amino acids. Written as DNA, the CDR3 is TGTGCCAGCAGTCGAGGGTCCCACGAGCAGTACTTC. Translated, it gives CASSRGSHEQYF.

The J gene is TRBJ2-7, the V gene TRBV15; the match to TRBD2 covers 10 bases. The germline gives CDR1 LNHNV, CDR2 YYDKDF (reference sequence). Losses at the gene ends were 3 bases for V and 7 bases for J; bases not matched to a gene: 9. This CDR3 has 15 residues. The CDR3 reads CATSSLAGGLREQYF. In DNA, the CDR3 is TGTGCCACCAGCAGCTTAGCGGGAGGCCTGCGGGAGCAGTACTTC.

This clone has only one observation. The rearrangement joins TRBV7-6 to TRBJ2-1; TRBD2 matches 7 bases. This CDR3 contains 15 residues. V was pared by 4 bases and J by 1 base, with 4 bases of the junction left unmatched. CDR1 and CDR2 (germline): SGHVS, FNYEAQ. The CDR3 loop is CASSYGGGSYNEQFF. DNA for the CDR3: TGTGCCAGCAGCTACGGGGGAGGGTCCTACAATGAGCAGTTCTTC. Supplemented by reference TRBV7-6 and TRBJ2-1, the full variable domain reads GAGVSQSPRYKVTKRGQDVALRCDPISGHVSLYWYRQALGQGPEFLTYFNYEAQQDKSGLPNDRFSAERPEGSISTLTIQRTEQRDSAMYRCASSYGGGSYNEQFFGPGTRLTVL.

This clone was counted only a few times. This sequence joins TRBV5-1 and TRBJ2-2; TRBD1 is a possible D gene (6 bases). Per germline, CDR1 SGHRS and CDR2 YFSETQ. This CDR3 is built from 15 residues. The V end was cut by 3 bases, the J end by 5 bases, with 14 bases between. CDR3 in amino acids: CASSSDRISTGELFF. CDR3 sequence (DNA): TGCGCCAGCAGCTCTGACAGGATAAGTACCGGGGAGCTGTTTTTT. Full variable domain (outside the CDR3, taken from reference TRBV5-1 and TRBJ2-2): KAGVTQTPRYLIKTRGQQVTLSCSPISGHRSVSWYQQTPGQGLQFLFEYFSETQRNKGNFPGRFSGRQFSNSRSEMNVSTLELGDSALYLCASSSDRISTGELFFGEGSRLTVL.

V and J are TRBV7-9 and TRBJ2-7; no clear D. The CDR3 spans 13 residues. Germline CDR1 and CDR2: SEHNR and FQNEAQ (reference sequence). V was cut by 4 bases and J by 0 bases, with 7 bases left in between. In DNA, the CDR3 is TGTGCCAGCAGCTCCACGAGCTCCTACGAGCAGTACTTC. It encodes CASSSTSSYEQYF.

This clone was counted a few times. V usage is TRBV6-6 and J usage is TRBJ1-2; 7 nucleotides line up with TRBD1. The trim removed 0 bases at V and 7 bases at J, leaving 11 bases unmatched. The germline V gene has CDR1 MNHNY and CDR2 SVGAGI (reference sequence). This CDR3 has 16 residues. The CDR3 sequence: CASSYSWTGSEGGYTF. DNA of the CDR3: TGTGCCAGCAGTTACTCCTGGACAGGCTCTGAGGGTGGCTACACCTTC.

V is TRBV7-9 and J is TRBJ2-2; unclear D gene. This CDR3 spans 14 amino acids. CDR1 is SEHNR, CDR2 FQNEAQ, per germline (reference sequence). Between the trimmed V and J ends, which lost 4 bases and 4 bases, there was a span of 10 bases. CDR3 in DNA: TGTGCCAGCAGCTCTTCTAGACGCACCGGGGAGCTGTTTTTT. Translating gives CASSSSRRTGELFF. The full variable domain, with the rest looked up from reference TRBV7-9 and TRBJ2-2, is DTGVSQNPRHKITKRGQNVTFRCDPISEHNRLYWYRQTLGQGPEFLTYFQNEAQLEKSRLLSDRFSAERPKGSFSTLEIQRTEQGDSAMYLCASSSSRRTGELFFGEGSRLTVL.

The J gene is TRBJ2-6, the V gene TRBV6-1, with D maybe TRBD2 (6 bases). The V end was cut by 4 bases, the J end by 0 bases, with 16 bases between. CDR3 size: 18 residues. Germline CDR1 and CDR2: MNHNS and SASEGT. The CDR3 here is CASSAGPAGGSGANVLTF. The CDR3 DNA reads TGTGCCAGCAGTGCCGGGCCGGCCGGGGGCTCTGGGGCCAACGTCCTGACTTTC.

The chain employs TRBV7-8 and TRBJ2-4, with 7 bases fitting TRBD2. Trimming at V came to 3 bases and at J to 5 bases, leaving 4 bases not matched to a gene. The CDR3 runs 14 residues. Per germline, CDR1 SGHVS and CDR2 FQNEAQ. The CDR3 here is CASSFGLAENIQYF. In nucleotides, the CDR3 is TGTGCCAGCAGCTTCGGCCTAGCGGAAAACATTCAGTACTTC.

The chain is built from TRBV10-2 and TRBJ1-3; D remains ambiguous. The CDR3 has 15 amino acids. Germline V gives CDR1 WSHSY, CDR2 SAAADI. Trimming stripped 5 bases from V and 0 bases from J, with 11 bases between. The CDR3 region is CASSSVQNSGNTIYF. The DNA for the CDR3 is TGCGCCAGCAGTTCCGTACAGAACTCTGGAAACACCATATATTTT.

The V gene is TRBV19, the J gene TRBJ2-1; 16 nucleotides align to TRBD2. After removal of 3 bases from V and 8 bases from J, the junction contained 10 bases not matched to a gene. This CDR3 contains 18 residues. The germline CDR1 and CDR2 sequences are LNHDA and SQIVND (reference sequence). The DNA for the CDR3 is TGTGCCAGTAGTATCTTCGGGACTAGCGGGAGGGAAGGGTATGAGCAGTTCTTC. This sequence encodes CASSIFGTSGREGYEQFF.

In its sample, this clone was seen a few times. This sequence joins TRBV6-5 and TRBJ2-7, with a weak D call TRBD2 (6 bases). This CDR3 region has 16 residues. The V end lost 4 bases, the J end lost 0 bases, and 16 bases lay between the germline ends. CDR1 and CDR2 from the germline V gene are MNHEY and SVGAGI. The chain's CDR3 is CASSSDLASSSYEQYF. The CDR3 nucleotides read TGTGCCAGCAGTTCCGACCTAGCGTCGAGCTCCTACGAGCAGTACTTC.

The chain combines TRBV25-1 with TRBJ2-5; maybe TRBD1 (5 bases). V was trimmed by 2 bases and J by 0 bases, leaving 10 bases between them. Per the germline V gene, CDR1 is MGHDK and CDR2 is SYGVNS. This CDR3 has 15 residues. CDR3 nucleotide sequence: TGTGCCAGCAGTGAAAGGGGAATCGACCAAGAGACCCAGTACTTC. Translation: CASSERGIDQETQYF.

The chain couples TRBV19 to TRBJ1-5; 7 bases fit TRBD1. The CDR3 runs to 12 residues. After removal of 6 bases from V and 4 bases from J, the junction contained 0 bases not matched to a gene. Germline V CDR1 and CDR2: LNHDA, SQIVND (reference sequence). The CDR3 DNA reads TGTGCCAGTAGGACAGGGAATCAGCCCCAGCATTTT. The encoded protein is CASRTGNQPQHF. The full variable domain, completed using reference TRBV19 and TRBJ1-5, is DGGITQSPKYLFRKEGQNVTLSCEQNLNHDAMYWYRQDPGQGLRLIYYSQIVNDFQKGDIAEGYSVSREKKESFPLTVTSAQKNPTAFYLCASRTGNQPQHFGDGTRLSIL.

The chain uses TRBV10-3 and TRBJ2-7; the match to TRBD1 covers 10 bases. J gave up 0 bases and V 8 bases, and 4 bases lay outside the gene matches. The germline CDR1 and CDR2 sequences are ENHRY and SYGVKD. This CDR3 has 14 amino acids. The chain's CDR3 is CAISGTGDSYEQYF. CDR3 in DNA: TGTGCCATCTCGGGGACAGGGGACTCCTACGAGCAGTACTTC.

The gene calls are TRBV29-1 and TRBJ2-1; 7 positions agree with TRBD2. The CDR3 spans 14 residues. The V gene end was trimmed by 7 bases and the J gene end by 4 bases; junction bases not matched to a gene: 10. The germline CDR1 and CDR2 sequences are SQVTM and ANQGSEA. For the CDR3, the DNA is TGCAGCGGATCGACTAGCTCCATTTACAATGAGCAGTTCTTC. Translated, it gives CSGSTSSIYNEQFF.

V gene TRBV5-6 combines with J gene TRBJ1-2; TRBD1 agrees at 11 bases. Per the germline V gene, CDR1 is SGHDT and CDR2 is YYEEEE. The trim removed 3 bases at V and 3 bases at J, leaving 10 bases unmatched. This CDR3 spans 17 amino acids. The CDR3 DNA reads TGTGCCAGCAGCTCGGGGGGACAGGGGGGACGCTACTATGGCTACACCTTC. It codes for CASSSGGQGGRYYGYTF.

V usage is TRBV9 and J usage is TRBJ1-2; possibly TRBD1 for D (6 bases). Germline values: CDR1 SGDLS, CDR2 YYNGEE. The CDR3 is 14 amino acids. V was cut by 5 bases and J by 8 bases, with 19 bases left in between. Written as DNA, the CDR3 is TGTGCCAGCAGAGAGGGGGTTGGAATATTAGGCTACACCTTC. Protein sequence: CASREGVGILGYTF. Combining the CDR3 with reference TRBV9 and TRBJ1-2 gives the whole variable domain DSGVTQTPKHLITATGQRVTLRCSPRSGDLSVYWYQQSLDQGLQFLIQYYNGEERAKGNILERFSAQQFPDLHSELNLSSLELGDSALYFCASREGVGILGYTFGSGTRLTVV.

CDR3 loop: CASSLDVAGGYNEQFF. The CDR3 nucleotides are TGTGCCAGCAGTTTAGATGTGGCGGGAGGGTACAATGAGCAGTTCTTC. The chain combines TRBV28 with TRBJ2-1, with 9 bases aligning to TRBD2. CDR3 length: 16 residues. Germline trimming cut 2 bases from V and 4 bases from J; bases unmatched to any gene: 6. The germline V gene encodes CDR1 MDHEN and CDR2 SYDVKM.

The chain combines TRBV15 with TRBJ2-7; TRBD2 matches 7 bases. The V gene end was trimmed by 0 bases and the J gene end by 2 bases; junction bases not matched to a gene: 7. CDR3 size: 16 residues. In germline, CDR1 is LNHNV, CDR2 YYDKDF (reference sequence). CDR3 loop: CATSRDPREGTYEQYF. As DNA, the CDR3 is TGTGCCACCAGCAGAGATCCCAGGGAGGGCACCTACGAGCAGTACTTC.

CDR3 sequence: CARTSRDRGLNQPQHF. The CDR3 DNA sequence: TGCGCCAGAACTTCCCGGGACAGGGGCCTAAATCAGCCCCAGCATTTT. This sequence joins TRBV10-2 and TRBJ1-5, with 10 bases identical to TRBD1. V gave up 9 bases and J gave up 4 bases; unmatched junction bases: 12. Germline assignment: CDR1 WSHSY and CDR2 SAAADI. CDR3 size: 16 residues.